This TCR beta chain was sequenced for a study of human T cells and chemical hapten exposure. The CDR3 consists of 13 residues. Germline CDR1 is SEHNR and CDR2 is FQNEAQ (reference sequence). V was shortened by 4 bases and J by 4 bases, with 8 bases between the two germline ends. In TCRdb, the RACE reads were re-called with MiXCR into one record per CDR3 protein. The data show around 300,000 distinct CDR3 sequences, with about 5% seen just once and about 8.2% held by the top ten. Time point specified: pre-sensitization, week 0. Stated treatment: therapeutic diphenylcyclopropenone sensitization with weekly scalp DPC. Unfractionated whole blood was the source of the extracted total RNA.

This TCR was recovered from a woman aged 18-29 years with alopecia areata. Some clones in this sample may be carry-over from other donors' samples. The source material was whole blood, sampled in connection with sensitization to the hapten diphenylcyclopropenone (DPC). The chain joins TRBV7-9 to TRBJ1-3; D unresolved. CDR3 region: CASSSSSGNTIYF. The CDR3 DNA follows: TGTGCCAGCAGCTCATCGTCCGGAAACACCATATATTTT. The variable domain in full, with the rest retrieved from reference TRBV7-9 and TRBJ1-3, is DTGVSQNPRHKITKRGQNVTFRCDPISEHNRLYWYRQTLGQGPEFLTYFQNEAQLEKSRLLSDRFSAERPKGSFSTLEIQRTEQGDSAMYLCASSSSSGNTIYFGEGSWLTVV.